Below, one T cell receptor (beta chain) is given with its context. The same CDR3 is also encoded by other DNA sequences in this sample. The germline gives CDR1 SGHRS, CDR2 YFSETQ. The CDR3 is 16 residues long. V lost 4 bases, J lost 0 bases, and 3 bases stayed unmatched. Authors' methods: Estimation of nucleated cell counts relied on the amplification of reference gene primers. Here immunoSEQ multiplex PCR was the method, and the copy in TCRdb shows in-frame clones only, minus some. V and J calls and clone size are those listed in that table; D and trimming were worked out from the DNA. This sample yields approximately 470,000 clones, of which approximately 85% are seen a single time; approximately 2.9% belongs to the top ten. This entry is derived from a study of blood T cell repertoires in COVID-19. Study details: From the United States, Italy and Spain came samples of acute and convalescent COVID-19. T cells, B-cell-depleted T cells, or PBMCs supplied cDNA or gDNA.

This clonotype originated in a human donor in a cohort sampled during active COVID-19. The rearrangement uses TRBV5-1 and TRBJ2-3; the match to TRBD2 covers 12 bases. Sequencing was done on a sample of peripheral blood. CDR3 sequence reads: CASSPGLAGSTDTQYF. CDR3 bases: TGCGCCAGCAGCCCGGGACTAGCGGGCAGCACAGATACGCAGTATTTT. The full variable domain, its missing parts supplied by reference TRBV5-1 and TRBJ2-3, is KAGVTQTPRYLIKTRGQQVTLSCSPISGHRSVSWYQQTPGQGLQFLFEYFSETQRNKGNFPGRFSGRQFSNSRSEMNVSTLELGDSALYLCASSPGLAGSTDTQYFGPGTRLTVL.